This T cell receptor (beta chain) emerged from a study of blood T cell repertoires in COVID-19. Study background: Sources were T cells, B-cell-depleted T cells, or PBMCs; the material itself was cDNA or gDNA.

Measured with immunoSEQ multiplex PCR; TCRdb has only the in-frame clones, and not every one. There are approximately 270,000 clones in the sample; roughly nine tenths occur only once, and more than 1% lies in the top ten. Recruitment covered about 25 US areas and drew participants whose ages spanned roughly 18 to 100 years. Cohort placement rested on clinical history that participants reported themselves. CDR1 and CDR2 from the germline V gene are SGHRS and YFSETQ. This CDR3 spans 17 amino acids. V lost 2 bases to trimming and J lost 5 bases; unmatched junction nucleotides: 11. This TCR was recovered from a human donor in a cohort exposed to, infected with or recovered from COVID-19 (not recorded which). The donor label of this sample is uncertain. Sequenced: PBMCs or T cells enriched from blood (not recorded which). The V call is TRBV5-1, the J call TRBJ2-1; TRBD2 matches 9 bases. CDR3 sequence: CASSFPASGDWNNEQFF. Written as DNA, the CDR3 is TGCGCCAGCAGCTTCCCCGCTAGCGGGGATTGGAACAATGAGCAGTTCTTC.